This TCR beta chain was documented in a study of T-cell reconstitution after alpha-beta-depleted transplantation in children. Study-wide points: Approximately two months post-transplant, alpha-beta T cells reportedly originated from several hundred expanded graft clones.

The J segment lost 5 bases and the V segment lost 4 bases, leaving 16 bases of the junction unmatched. Germline lookup yields CDR1 GTSNPN and CDR2 SVGIG (reference sequence). CDR3 length equals 17 residues. The table lists this clonotype with many counts. Its specificity is not known. TCRbeta library construction was performed incorporating unique molecular identifiers. TCRdb re-called the PCR reads through MiXCR, storing one row per CDR3 protein. This sample has 450,000 to 550,000 distinct CDR3 sequences; about an eighth occur once, and the top ten carry approximately 15%. The V call is TRBV30, the J call TRBJ2-1; 8 bases map to TRBD2. The receptor's source is a female patient aged 2-10 years who had a stem cell transplant for aplastic anemia, so the T cells may come from the graft donor. The material sequenced was PBMCs, mostly from graft donor cells, taken 180 days after TCRalphabeta/CD19-depleted stem cell transplant. Written as DNA, the CDR3 is TGTGCCTGGACCCTAAGGGGGGGACTAGTGACTAACAATGAGCAGTTCTTC. Encoded protein: CAWTLRGGLVTNNEQFF.